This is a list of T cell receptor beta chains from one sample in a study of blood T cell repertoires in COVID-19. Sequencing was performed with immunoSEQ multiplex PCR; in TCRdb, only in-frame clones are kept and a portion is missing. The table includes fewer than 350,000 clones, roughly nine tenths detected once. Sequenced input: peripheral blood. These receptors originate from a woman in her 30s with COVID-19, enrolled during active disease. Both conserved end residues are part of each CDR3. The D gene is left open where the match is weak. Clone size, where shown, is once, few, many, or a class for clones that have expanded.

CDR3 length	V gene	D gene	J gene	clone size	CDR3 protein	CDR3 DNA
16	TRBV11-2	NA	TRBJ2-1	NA	CASSLGISGSYNEQFF	TGTGCCAGCAGCCTGGGTATTAGCGGTTCTTACAATGAGCAGTTCTTC
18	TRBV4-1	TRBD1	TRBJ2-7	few	CASSSVDRGRIGAYEQYF	TGCGCCAGCAGCTCAGTGGACAGGGGGCGAATTGGCGCCTACGAGCAGTACTTC
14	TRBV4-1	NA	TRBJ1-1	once	CASSQVGGRPKAFF	TGCGCCAGCAGCCAAGTAGGGGGACGGCCTAAAGCTTTCTTT
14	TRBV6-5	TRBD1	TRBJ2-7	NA	CASSYGDSDYEQYF	TGTGCCAGCAGTTACGGGGACAGCGACTACGAGCAGTACTTC
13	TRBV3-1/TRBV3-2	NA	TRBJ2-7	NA	CASSQTFTYEQYF	TGTGCCAGCAGCCAGACTTTTACCTACGAGCAGTACTTC
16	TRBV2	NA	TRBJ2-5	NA	CASSGQLAPSQETQYF	TGTGCCAGCAGTGGACAGTTAGCCCCCTCCCAAGAGACCCAGTACTTC
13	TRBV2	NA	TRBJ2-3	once	CASRAGRIDTQYF	TGTGCCAGCAGGGCGGGGCGTATAGATACGCAGTATTTT
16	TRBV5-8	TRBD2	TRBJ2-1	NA	CASRSSGGSSYNEQFF	TGTGCCAGCAGAAGTAGCGGGGGGAGCTCCTACAATGAGCAGTTCTTC
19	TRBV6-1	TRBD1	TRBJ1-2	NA	CASSGKTWDRGPANYGYTF	TGTGCCAGCAGTGGAAAAACCTGGGACAGGGGGCCGGCTAACTATGGCTACACCTTC
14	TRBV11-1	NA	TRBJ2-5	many	CASRGRGLTETQYF	TGTGCCAGCAGGGGGAGAGGCCTGACCGAGACCCAGTACTTC
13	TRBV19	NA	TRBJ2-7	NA	CASSIVGHGEQYF	TGTGCCAGTAGTATTGTGGGGCACGGCGAGCAGTACTTC
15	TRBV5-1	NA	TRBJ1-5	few	CASSTEGAGNQPQHF	TGCGCCAGCAGCACGGAGGGCGCAGGCAATCAGCCCCAGCATTTT